This entry lists 10 T cell receptor beta chains sequenced from one sample in a study of T cell clones after liver transplantation (dated by TCRdb to between 2018 and 2020). The receptor library was made with the immunoSEQ multiplex PCR assay. In TCRdb, the immuneACCESS table is reduced to in-frame sequences with V and J assigned. These tables do not hold every clone; where another copy was compared, an unresolved V gene accounts for under half, and the others remain unexplained. This sample lists around 35,000 clones; about 95% were detected once. More than 25% of the sample comes from the top ten. The sequencing here drew on CD8+ T cells from blood, taken 12 months after liver transplant. Source of these receptors: a human patient who received a liver transplant. It is possible that, after a transplant, some T cells come from the graft donor.

The chain couples TRBV27 to TRBJ2-7, with 9 bases fitting TRBD2. The CDR3 contains 18 residues. V lost 5 bases, J lost 4 bases, and 18 bases stayed unmatched. Germline CDR1 reads MNHEY; CDR2 reads SMNVEV (reference sequence). The CDR3 DNA reads TGTGCCAGCAGTACCCGGGACAGAAGTAGCGGGAGTACGTACGAGCAGTACTTC. It translates to CASSTRDRSSGSTYEQYF.

The chain links TRBV11-2 to TRBJ2-7, with D hard to call. The germline gives CDR1 SGHAT, CDR2 FQNNGV. The CDR3 is 14 amino acids. Trimming took 1 base from V and 2 from J, leaving 9 bases between them. The CDR3 nucleotides read TGTGCCAGCAGCTTAGTCGGCGGAGCCTACGAGCAGTACTTC. It encodes CASSLVGGAYEQYF.

This rearrangement joins TRBV10-3 to TRBJ1-1; D gene unclear. CDR1 is ENHRY, CDR2 SYGVKD, per germline. This CDR3 has 12 amino acids. Trimming stripped 4 bases from V and 6 bases from J, with 9 bases between. The CDR3 reads CAISGRQSEAFF. The CDR3 DNA reads TGTGCCATCAGTGGTCGGCAGTCTGAAGCTTTCTTT.

This chain uses TRBV19 with TRBJ2-1, with TRBD2 identical over 9 bases. The V segment lost 0 bases and the J segment 2 bases; nucleotides outside the gene matches: 5. Germline V gives CDR1 LNHDA, CDR2 SQIVND (reference sequence). The CDR3 length is 17 residues. CDR3 sequence reads: CASSIDSTSGAYNEQFF. CDR3 DNA sequence: TGTGCCAGTAGTATAGATTCGACTAGCGGAGCCTACAATGAGCAGTTCTTC.

This clone appeared a single time. V usage is TRBV5-6 and J usage is TRBJ1-4; tentative D call: TRBD1 (6 bases). The V gene lost 4 bases and the J gene lost 4 bases, with 14 bases spanning the gap. The CDR3 runs 15 residues. Germline-derived CDR1 and CDR2 are SGHDT and YYEEEE. This chain's CDR3 is CASSKGGYDNEKLFF. CDR3 DNA sequence: TGTGCCAGCAGCAAAGGGGGATACGATAATGAAAAACTGTTTTTT.

Within the sample, this clone is medium-sized (0.01 to 0.1%). The genes are TRBV6-1 and TRBJ2-1; D remains ambiguous. Germline values: CDR1 MNHNS, CDR2 SASEGT. This CDR3 has 12 amino acids. V lost 4 bases and J 8 bases, leaving 9 bases between the germline ends. This CDR3 is CASSGAVDEQFF. The CDR3 region has the DNA TGTGCCAGCAGTGGAGCTGTGGATGAGCAGTTCTTC.

The chain joins TRBV7-2 to TRBJ2-1; 10 bases agree with TRBD2. The junction had 8 bases not matched to a gene; V was cut back by 1 base and J by 5 bases. Germline loops: CDR1 SGHTA, CDR2 FQGNSA. CDR3 length equals 17 residues. The CDR3 region has the DNA TGTGCCAGCAGCTTAGGATTACTAGCGGGAATTCACAATGAGCAGTTCTTC. Amino acids: CASSLGLLAGIHNEQFF. The whole variable domain, filled in from reference TRBV7-2 and TRBJ2-1, reads GAGVSQSPSNKVTEKGKDVELRCDPISGHTALYWYRQSLGQGLEFLIYFQGNSAPDKSGLPSDRFSAERTGGSVSTLTIQRTQQEDSAVYLCASSLGLLAGIHNEQFFGPGTRLTVL.

V gene TRBV9 combines with J gene TRBJ1-1; D gene unclear. Trimming removed 0 bases from V and 11 bases from J, with 8 bases in between. Per the germline V gene, CDR1 is SGDLS and CDR2 is YYNGEE. This CDR3 is 11 amino acids long. The CDR3 nucleotides read TGTGCCAGCAGCGTAGGTCGTAGGGCTTTCTTT. It translates to CASSVGRRAFF.

The J gene is TRBJ2-3, the V gene TRBV27; TRBD1 matches 8 bases. CDR1 is MNHEY and CDR2 is SMNVEV in the germline V gene (reference sequence). This CDR3 is built from 17 residues. The junction had 16 bases not matched to a gene; V was cut back by 4 bases and J by 7 bases. For the CDR3, the DNA is TGTGCCAGCAGTTCTACCCCCGGCAGGGGGCGTTTCTATACGCAGTATTTT. Protein: CASSSTPGRGRFYTQYF.

The rearrangement uses TRBV27 and TRBJ2-7; 7 nucleotides align to TRBD1. The trim removed 2 bases at V and 3 bases at J, leaving 4 bases unmatched. From germline, CDR1 is MNHEY and CDR2 SMNVEV (reference sequence). CDR3 length: 14 amino acids. This chain's CDR3 is CASSLARQGYEQYF. CDR3 nucleotides: TGTGCCAGCAGTTTAGCGAGACAGGGCTACGAGCAGTACTTC.